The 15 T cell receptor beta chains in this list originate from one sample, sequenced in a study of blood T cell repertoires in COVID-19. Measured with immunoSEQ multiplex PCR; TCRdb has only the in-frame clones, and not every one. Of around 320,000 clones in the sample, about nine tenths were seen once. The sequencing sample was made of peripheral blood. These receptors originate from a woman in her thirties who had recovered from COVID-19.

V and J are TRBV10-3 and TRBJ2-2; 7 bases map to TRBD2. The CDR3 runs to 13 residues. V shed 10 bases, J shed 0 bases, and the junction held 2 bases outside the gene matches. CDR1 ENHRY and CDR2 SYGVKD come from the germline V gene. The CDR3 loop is CATRGANTGELFF. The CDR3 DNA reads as TGTGCCACTCGGGGGGCGAACACCGGGGAGCTGTTTTTT.

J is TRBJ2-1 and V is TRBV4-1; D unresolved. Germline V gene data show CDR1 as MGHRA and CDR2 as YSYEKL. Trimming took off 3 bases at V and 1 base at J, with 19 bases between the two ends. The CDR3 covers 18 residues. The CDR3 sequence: CASSHEKNRLKSYNEQFF. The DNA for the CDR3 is TGCGCCAGCAGCCACGAGAAGAACCGACTTAAATCCTACAATGAGCAGTTCTTC.

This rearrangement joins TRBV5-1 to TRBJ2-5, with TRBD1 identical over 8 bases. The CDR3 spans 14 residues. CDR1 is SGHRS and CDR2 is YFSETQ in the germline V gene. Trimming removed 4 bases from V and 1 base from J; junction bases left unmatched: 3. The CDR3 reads CASSPGQGQETQYF. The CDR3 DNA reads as TGCGCCAGCAGCCCTGGACAGGGCCAAGAGACCCAGTACTTC.

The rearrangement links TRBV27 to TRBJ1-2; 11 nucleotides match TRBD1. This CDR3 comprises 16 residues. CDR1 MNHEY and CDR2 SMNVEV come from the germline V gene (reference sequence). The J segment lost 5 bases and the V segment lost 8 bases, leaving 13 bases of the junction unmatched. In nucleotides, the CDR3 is TGTGCCAGCGAAACCGGGACAGGGGGTACTGGTTATGGCTACACCTTC. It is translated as CASETGTGGTGYGYTF.

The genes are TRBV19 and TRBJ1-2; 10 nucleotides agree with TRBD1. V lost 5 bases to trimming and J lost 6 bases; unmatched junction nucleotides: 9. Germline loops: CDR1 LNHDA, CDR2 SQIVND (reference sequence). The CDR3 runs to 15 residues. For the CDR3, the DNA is TGTGCCAGTAGTCCAGGGACAGGGGTCAGCAATGGCTACACCTTC. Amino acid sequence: CASSPGTGVSNGYTF. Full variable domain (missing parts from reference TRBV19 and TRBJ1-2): DGGITQSPKYLFRKEGQNVTLSCEQNLNHDAMYWYRQDPGQGLRLIYYSQIVNDFQKGDIAEGYSVSREKKESFPLTVTSAQKNPTAFYLCASSPGTGVSNGYTFGSGTRLTVV.

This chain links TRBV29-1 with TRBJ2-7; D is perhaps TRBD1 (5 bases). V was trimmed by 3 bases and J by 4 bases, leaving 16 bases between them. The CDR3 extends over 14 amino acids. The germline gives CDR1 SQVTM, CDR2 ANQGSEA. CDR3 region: CSVEGVETAYEQYF. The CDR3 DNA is TGCAGCGTTGAGGGCGTCGAGACAGCATACGAGCAGTACTTC.

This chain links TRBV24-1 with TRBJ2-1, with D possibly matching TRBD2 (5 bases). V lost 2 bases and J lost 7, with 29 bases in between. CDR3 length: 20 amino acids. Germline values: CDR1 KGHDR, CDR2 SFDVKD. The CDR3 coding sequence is TGTGCCACCAGTGATTCAAAAGAGTCGTCAAGCGGTAGGGTGGGGAATGAGCAGTTCTTC. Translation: CATSDSKESSSGRVGNEQFF.

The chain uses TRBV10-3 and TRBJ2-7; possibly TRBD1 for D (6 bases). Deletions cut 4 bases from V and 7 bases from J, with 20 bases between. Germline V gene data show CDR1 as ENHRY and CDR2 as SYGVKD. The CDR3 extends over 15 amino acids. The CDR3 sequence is CAISAHRDTPEEQYF. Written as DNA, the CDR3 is TGTGCCATCAGTGCCCATCGGGACACTCCCGAGGAGCAGTACTTC.

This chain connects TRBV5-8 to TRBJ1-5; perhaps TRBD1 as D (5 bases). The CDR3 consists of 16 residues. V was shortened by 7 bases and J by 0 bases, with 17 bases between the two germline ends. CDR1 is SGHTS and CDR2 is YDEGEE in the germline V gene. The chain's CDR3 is CASALNGGISNQPQHF. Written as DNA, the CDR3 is TGTGCCAGCGCCTTGAATGGGGGGATTAGCAATCAGCCCCAGCATTTT.

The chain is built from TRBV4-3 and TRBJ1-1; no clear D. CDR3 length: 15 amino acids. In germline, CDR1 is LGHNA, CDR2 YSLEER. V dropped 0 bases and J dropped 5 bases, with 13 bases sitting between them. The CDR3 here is CASSQDQAGRTEAFF. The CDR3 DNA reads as TGCGCCAGCAGCCAAGATCAGGCGGGCCGGACTGAAGCTTTCTTT.

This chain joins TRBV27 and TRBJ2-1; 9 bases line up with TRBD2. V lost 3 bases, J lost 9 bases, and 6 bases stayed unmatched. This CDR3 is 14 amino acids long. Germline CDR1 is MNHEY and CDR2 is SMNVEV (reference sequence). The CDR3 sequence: CASSFNKRGVEQFF. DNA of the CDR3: TGTGCCAGCAGTTTTAACAAGCGGGGGGTTGAGCAGTTCTTC.

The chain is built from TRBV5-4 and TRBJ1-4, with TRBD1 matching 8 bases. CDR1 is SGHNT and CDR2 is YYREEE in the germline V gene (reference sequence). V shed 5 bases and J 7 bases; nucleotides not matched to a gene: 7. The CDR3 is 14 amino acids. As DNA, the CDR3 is TGTGCCAGCAGTCCAGGGGGCGGGAGTGAAAAACTGTTTTTT. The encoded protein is CASSPGGGSEKLFF. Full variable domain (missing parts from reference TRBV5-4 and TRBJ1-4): ETGVTQSPTHLIKTRGQQVTLRCSSQSGHNTVSWYQQALGQGPQFIFQYYREEENGRGNFPPRFSGLQFPNYSSELNVNALELDDSALYLCASSPGGGSEKLFFGSGTQLSVL.

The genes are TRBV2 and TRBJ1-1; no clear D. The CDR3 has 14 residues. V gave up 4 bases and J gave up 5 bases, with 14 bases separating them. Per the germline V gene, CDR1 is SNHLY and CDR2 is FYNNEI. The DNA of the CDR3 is TGTGCCAGCAGTGTAAACATCGTCGGGACTGAAGCTTTCTTT. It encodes CASSVNIVGTEAFF. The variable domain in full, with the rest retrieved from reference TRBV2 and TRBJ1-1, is EPEVTQTPSHQVTQMGQEVILRCVPISNHLYFYWYRQILGQKVEFLVSFYNNEISEKSEIFDDQFSVERPDGSNFTLKIRSTKLEDSAMYFCASSVNIVGTEAFFGQGTRLTVV.

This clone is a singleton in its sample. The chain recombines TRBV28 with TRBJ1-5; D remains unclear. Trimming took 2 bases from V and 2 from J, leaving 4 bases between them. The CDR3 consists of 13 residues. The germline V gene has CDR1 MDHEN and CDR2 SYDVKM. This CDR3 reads CASSLVGNQPQHF. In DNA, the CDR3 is TGTGCCAGCAGTTTAGTCGGCAATCAGCCCCAGCATTTT.

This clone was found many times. CDR3 residues: CASSEVWGLIAHQPQHF. CDR3 nucleotide sequence: TGTGCCAGCAGCGAGGTTTGGGGCTTAATTGCCCATCAGCCCCAGCATTTT. The V call is TRBV28, the J call TRBJ1-5, with D possibly being TRBD1 (5 bases). V was shortened by 6 bases and J by 5 bases, with 23 bases between the two germline ends. This CDR3 is built from 17 residues. The V gene's germline CDR1 is MDHEN and CDR2 SYDVKM.